Described below is a single T cell receptor (beta chain) sequence and its context. The data belong to a study of control samples from healthy donors and cancer patients. Generated by immunoSEQ multiplex PCR, the TCRdb table keeps only in-frame clones and is missing some. The table lists 150,000 to 200,000 clones, around 90% of them singletons. The germline gives CDR1 MNHEY, CDR2 SVGAGI. The junction had 5 bases not matched to a gene; V was cut back by 0 bases and J by 9 bases. This CDR3 is built from 15 residues. Sequences were obtained from blood. The receptor comes from a woman between 45 and 60 years old in good health. The V and J genes are TRBV6-5 and TRBJ2-2, with TRBD2 matching over 9 bases. This CDR3 reads CASSYSGLASRELFF. CDR3 bases: TGTGCCAGCAGTTACTCGGGACTAGCATCCCGGGAGCTGTTTTTT.